Below are 21 T cell receptor beta chains sequenced from a single sample in a study of control samples from healthy donors and cancer patients. Sequenced by immunoSEQ multiplex PCR; TCRdb stores in-frame clones only, minus some. The sample contains tens of thousands of clones, approximately 94% of which appear only once. Input material: blood. Receptor source: a man aged 55 to 69 in good health.

This clone was seen a single time. V gene TRBV29-1 combines with J gene TRBJ2-1, with 12 bases that match TRBD2. The CDR3 consists of 14 residues. Germline loops: CDR1 SQVTM, CDR2 ANQGSEA. J gave up 7 bases and V 8 bases, and 9 bases lay outside the gene matches. DNA for the CDR3: TGCAGCCCCAACCGACTAGCGGGAGAGAATGAGCAGTTCTTC. Protein product: CSPNRLAGENEQFF.

J is TRBJ2-2 and V is TRBV10-2, with D maybe TRBD2 (6 bases). V was pared by 8 bases and J by 2 bases, with 9 bases between. CDR3 size: 13 residues. In germline, CDR1 is WSHSY, CDR2 SAAADI. CDR3 DNA: TGCGCCAGCTCGGCGGGAAACACCGGGGAGCTGTTTTTT. Amino acids: CASSAGNTGELFF.

This clone is a singleton in its sample. The V and J genes are TRBV6-6 and TRBJ2-7; 11 nucleotides match TRBD2. CDR1 MNHNY and CDR2 SVGAGI come from the germline V gene (reference sequence). With V trimmed by 5 bases and J by 5 bases, 8 bases remained unmatched. The CDR3 loop spans 15 amino acids. In nucleotides, the CDR3 is TGTGCCAGCAGTGAGACTAGCGGGATGGTCGACGAGCAGTACTTC. Amino acids: CASSETSGMVDEQYF.

This chain joins TRBV2 and TRBJ2-2; D is perhaps TRBD2 (5 bases). The V and J ends lost 5 bases and 1 base respectively, with 11 bases between them. Germline V gene sequence: CDR1 SNHLY, CDR2 FYNNEI. This CDR3 contains 15 residues. In nucleotides, the CDR3 is TGTGCCAGCAGTCGGGGAGTCCAGAACACCGGGGAGCTGTTTTTT. Its protein product is CASSRGVQNTGELFF. Filled out from reference TRBV2 and TRBJ2-2, the complete variable domain reads EPEVTQTPSHQVTQMGQEVILRCVPISNHLYFYWYRQILGQKVEFLVSFYNNEISEKSEIFDDQFSVERPDGSNFTLKIRSTKLEDSAMYFCASSRGVQNTGELFFGEGSRLTVL.

This chain uses TRBV7-9 with TRBJ1-2; 10 positions agree with TRBD1. J was trimmed by 3 bases and V by 3 bases; bases with no gene match: 7. Germline CDR1 reads SEHNR; CDR2 reads FQNEAQ (reference sequence). This CDR3 contains 16 residues. The CDR3 spells CASSFRGQGIHYGYTF. The CDR3 DNA is TGTGCCAGCAGCTTCCGGGGACAGGGGATTCACTATGGCTACACCTTC. Filled out from reference TRBV7-9 and TRBJ1-2, the complete variable domain reads DTGVSQNPRHKITKRGQNVTFRCDPISEHNRLYWYRQTLGQGPEFLTYFQNEAQLEKSRLLSDRFSAERPKGSFSTLEIQRTEQGDSAMYLCASSFRGQGIHYGYTFGSGTRLTVV.

The rearrangement uses TRBV7-3 and TRBJ2-1; maybe TRBD2 (5 bases). Trimming pared 6 bases from V and 4 bases from J, leaving 10 bases between. This CDR3 spans 13 amino acids. The V gene's germline CDR1 is SGHTA and CDR2 FQGTGA. The CDR3 region is CASRGSGYNEQFF. CDR3 nucleotides: TGTGCCAGCAGGGGGTCGGGGTACAATGAGCAGTTCTTC.

The chain links TRBV18 to TRBJ1-1; D gene unclear. This CDR3 contains 15 residues. Germline lookup yields CDR1 KGHSH and CDR2 LQKENI. Trimming cost V 1 base and J 1 base, with 10 bases left between them. CDR3 nucleotide sequence: TGTGCCAGCTCACCACTATTAGCAGGGAACACTGAAGCTTTCTTT. Its translation: CASSPLLAGNTEAFF.

The rearrangement joins TRBV5-5 to TRBJ2-7; D not certain. V was pared by 2 bases and J by 2 bases, with 8 bases between. Germline CDR1 and CDR2: SGHKS and YYEKEE (reference sequence). The CDR3 is 13 residues long. The CDR3 DNA sequence: TGTGCCAGCAGCTTAACAGAGACCTACGAGCAGTACTTC. Translating it yields CASSLTETYEQYF. The entire variable domain, with the rest obtained from reference TRBV5-5 and TRBJ2-7, is as follows: DAGVTQSPTHLIKTRGQQVTLRCSPISGHKSVSWYQQVLGQGPQFIFQYYEKEERGRGNFPDRFSARQFPNYSSELNVNALLLGDSALYLCASSLTETYEQYFGPGTRLTVT.

The chain has TRBV27 and TRBJ2-3; TRBD2 agrees at 11 bases. Germline V lookup: CDR1 MNHEY, CDR2 SMNVEV (reference sequence). The trim removed 4 bases at V and 2 bases at J, leaving 14 bases unmatched. CDR3 length: 19 residues. CDR3 residues: CASSSPSGLAGGDTDTQYF. DNA for the CDR3: TGTGCCAGCAGTTCCCCCTCGGGGCTAGCGGGAGGTGACACAGATACGCAGTATTTT.

The chain employs TRBV23-1 and TRBJ2-2; tentatively, D is TRBD1 (6 bases). TRBV23-1 carries the ORF label, with uncertain function. CDR3 length: 21 amino acids. Trimming stripped 4 bases from V and 5 bases from J, with 32 bases between. For the CDR3, the DNA is TGCGCCAGCAGTCTACAGGAGGAAATTTGGGATTATACAGGGCCAACCGGGGAGCTGTTTTTT. Its translation: CASSLQEEIWDYTGPTGELFF.

The chain is built from TRBV11-3 and TRBJ2-1; TRBD2 agrees at 10 bases. Germline trimming cut 4 bases from V and 7 bases from J; bases unmatched to any gene: 10. The CDR3 spans 16 residues. Germline CDR1 and CDR2: SGHNT and YENEEA. DNA for the CDR3: TGTGCCAGCAGCTCTTCTAGCGGGAGTTTAGGGAATGAGCAGTTCTTC. This sequence encodes CASSSSSGSLGNEQFF.

The genes are TRBV5-1 and TRBJ2-3; no clear D gene. Looked up from germline, CDR1 is SGHRS and CDR2 is YFSETQ. The CDR3 consists of 12 residues. Between the trimmed V and J ends, which lost 3 bases and 2 bases, there was a span of 4 bases. CDR3 DNA sequence: TGCGCCAGCAGCTATGACACAGATACGCAGTATTTT. This sequence encodes CASSYDTDTQYF.

V usage is TRBV2 and J usage is TRBJ1-4; 11 positions agree with TRBD1. Germline CDR1 is SNHLY and CDR2 is FYNNEI. The V and J ends lost 4 bases and 7 bases, in that order; junction bases with no gene match: 2. This CDR3 comprises 14 residues. CDR3 residues: CASSGTGGFEKLFF. The CDR3 DNA reads as TGTGCCAGCAGTGGGACAGGGGGCTTTGAAAAACTGTTTTTT.

This chain connects TRBV7-8 to TRBJ2-4, with D tentatively TRBD2 (5 bases). The germline gives CDR1 SGHVS, CDR2 FQNEAQ. Trimming pared 0 bases from V and 0 bases from J, leaving 18 bases between. CDR3 length equals 19 residues. In nucleotides, the CDR3 is TGTGCCAGCAGCTTAGCGAGTTTGGGTAGCGTAAGAGCCAAAAACATTCAGTACTTC. Its protein is CASSLASLGSVRAKNIQYF.

The J gene is TRBJ2-3, the V gene TRBV18; D is possibly TRBD1 or TRBD2 (5 bases each). V lost 3 bases to trimming and J lost 2 bases, with 9 bases between them. The CDR3 is 14 amino acids. Per the germline V gene, CDR1 is KGHSH and CDR2 is LQKENI. CDR3 residues: CASSPGRYTDTQYF. The CDR3 DNA follows: TGTGCCAGCTCACCGGGACGGTACACAGATACGCAGTATTTT.

In its sample, this clone was seen once. The V gene is TRBV27, the J gene TRBJ2-4; 9 bases match TRBD1. CDR1 MNHEY and CDR2 SMNVEV come from the germline V gene (reference sequence). Unmatched junction bases numbered 11, after V lost 4 bases and J lost 10 bases. CDR3 length: 15 amino acids. CDR3 in DNA: TGTGCCAGCAGTTCCCTGGGACAGGGTCGAGATATTCAGTACTTC. It specifies CASSSLGQGRDIQYF.

The chain uses TRBV5-6 and TRBJ2-5; 7 bases agree with TRBD2. CDR3 length: 14 residues. V was clipped by 4 bases and J by 5 bases; unmatched bases: 8. CDR1 is SGHDT and CDR2 is YYEEEE in the germline V gene. The CDR3 DNA reads TGTGCCAGCAGCCGGGCGGGAGCTAGGGAGACCCAGTACTTC. Translating it yields CASSRAGARETQYF.

This rearrangement joins TRBV19 to TRBJ2-7, with 10 bases identical to TRBD1. Germline V lookup: CDR1 LNHDA, CDR2 SQIVND (reference sequence). V dropped 5 bases and J dropped 7; count of bases not matched to a gene: 11. This CDR3 is built from 15 residues. The CDR3 coding sequence is TGTGCCAGTAGTGCACCGGGACAGGGGAGTAGTGAGCAGTACTTC. This codes for CASSAPGQGSSEQYF.

The chain uses TRBV30 and TRBJ1-2, with a possible D match to TRBD1 (5 bases). V lost 2 bases and J lost 7, with 11 bases in between. This CDR3 contains 12 residues. Germline CDR1 reads GTSNPN; CDR2 reads SVGIG (reference sequence). In DNA form, the CDR3 reads TGTGCCTGGAGTCCGGGGGGGTCTGGCTACACCTTC. It is translated as CAWSPGGSGYTF.

CDR3 amino acids: CASSLSSVADTQYF. The CDR3 bases are TGTGCCAGCAGCTTATCCTCGGTTGCAGATACGCAGTATTTT. The genes are TRBV7-3 and TRBJ2-3; D gene ambiguous. With 2 bases removed from V and 4 bases from J, the gap between germline ends came to 10 bases. Germline CDR1 and CDR2: SGHTA and FQGTGA. The CDR3 spans 14 residues.

This clone was seen only a few times. This chain joins TRBV7-3 and TRBJ1-5; tentative D call: TRBD1 (5 bases). Germline values: CDR1 SGHTA, CDR2 FQGTGA. This CDR3 region has 18 residues. V was clipped by 1 base and J by 2 bases, with 18 bases between them. CDR3 amino acids: CASSLKHQGSEGNQPQHF. In DNA, the CDR3 is TGTGCCAGCAGCTTAAAGCACCAGGGTTCAGAGGGCAATCAGCCCCAGCATTTT.